These 14 T cell receptor beta chains originate from one sample sequenced in a study of T cell responses to AZD1222 COVID-19 vaccine. The method was immunoSEQ multiplex PCR; TCRdb's version includes in-frame clones alone and lacks a portion of them. The sample has 150,000 to 200,000 clones, around 94% seen once; the top ten hold over 4.5%. Material: peripheral blood, obtained 28 days after the second AZD1222 dose. These receptors were collected from an adult who received the AZD1222 COVID-19 vaccine.

The V gene is TRBV6-1, the J gene TRBJ1-4; D remains unclear. Germline CDR1 MNHNS, CDR2 SASEGT. Trimming cost V 2 bases and J 8 bases, with 3 bases left between them. The CDR3 is made up of 11 amino acids. The DNA for the CDR3 is TGTGCCAGCAGTGAAATAGAAAAACTGTTTTTT. As protein: CASSEIEKLFF.

The CDR3, as DNA: TGTGCCACTATGGACTCGAACTCCTACAATGAGCAGTTCTTC. Amino acid sequence: CATMDSNSYNEQFF. V and J are TRBV24-1 and TRBJ2-1; TRBD2 is a possible D gene (5 bases). The germline V gene has CDR1 KGHDR and CDR2 SFDVKD. This CDR3 region has 14 residues. V lost 10 bases, J lost 0 bases, and 12 bases lay in between.

The chain joins TRBV9 to TRBJ1-1, with TRBD1 identical over 7 bases. The V and J ends lost 6 bases and 3 bases, in that order; junction bases with no gene match: 5. The CDR3 is 13 residues long. Germline V gives CDR1 SGDLS, CDR2 YYNGEE. The CDR3 reads CASNRGGHTEAFF. The CDR3 DNA reads TGTGCCAGCAACCGAGGGGGCCACACTGAAGCTTTCTTT.

This chain joins TRBV18 and TRBJ1-3; D unresolved. The CDR3 consists of 14 residues. V shed 0 bases and J shed 0 bases, with 3 bases lying between them. In germline, CDR1 is KGHSH, CDR2 LQKENI. The CDR3 bases are TGTGCCAGCTCACCACCGACCTCTGGAAACACCATATATTTT. Amino acid sequence: CASSPPTSGNTIYF.

The chain combines TRBV28 with TRBJ1-1; D might be TRBD1 (5 bases). The germline CDR1 and CDR2 sequences are MDHEN and SYDVKM. The CDR3 runs 13 residues. Trimming removed 11 bases from V and 4 bases from J, with 17 bases in between. The CDR3 DNA follows: TGTGCCGGAATCTCACGGGGGTCCACTGAAGCTTTCTTT. It encodes CAGISRGSTEAFF.

The chain joins TRBV4-3 to TRBJ1-2; D is ambiguous. V was cut by 0 bases and J by 1 base, with 6 bases left in between. CDR1 is LGHNA and CDR2 is YSLEER in the germline V gene. The CDR3 spans 14 residues. The CDR3 DNA reads as TGCGCCAGCAGCCAAGAAACACTTAACTATGGCTACACCTTC. It codes for CASSQETLNYGYTF.

The J gene is TRBJ1-4, the V gene TRBV15, with TRBD1 identical over 7 bases. This CDR3 comprises 16 residues. The V segment lost 0 bases and the J segment 3 bases; nucleotides outside the gene matches: 4. Germline CDR1 reads LNHNV; CDR2 reads YYDKDF (reference sequence). The CDR3 region is CATSRDRDSANEKLFF. The DNA of the CDR3 is TGTGCCACCAGCAGAGATCGGGACAGTGCTAATGAAAAACTGTTTTTT.

The chain uses TRBV19 and TRBJ2-4, with 12 bases lining up with TRBD2. With V trimmed by 4 bases and J by 3 bases, 10 bases remained unmatched. The germline V gene encodes CDR1 LNHDA and CDR2 SQIVND (reference sequence). The CDR3 has 18 amino acids. CDR3 region: CASSNPLGLAGHKNIQYF. CDR3 coding DNA: TGTGCCAGTAGTAACCCCCTAGGACTAGCGGGGCACAAAAACATTCAGTACTTC.

The chain employs TRBV10-1 and TRBJ1-5; D is possibly TRBD1 (6 bases). The CDR3 is made up of 14 amino acids. Per the germline V gene, CDR1 is WNHNN and CDR2 is SYGVQD (reference sequence). V lost 5 bases and J 5 bases, leaving 13 bases between the germline ends. The CDR3 region is CASSPTGIDQPQHF. DNA of the CDR3: TGCGCCAGCAGTCCCACAGGGATCGATCAGCCCCAGCATTTT.

This chain connects TRBV5-8 to TRBJ1-5, with D maybe TRBD1 (5 bases). Germline V gene sequence: CDR1 SGHTS, CDR2 YDEGEE. V was cut by 2 bases and J by 1 base, with 13 bases left in between. CDR3 length equals 16 residues. CDR3 DNA sequence: TGTGCCAGCAGCTTATTTCGGGAGGGGAGCAATCAGCCCCAGCATTTT. Translating it yields CASSLFREGSNQPQHF.

This rearrangement joins TRBV4-1 to TRBJ2-7; D remains unclear. Between the trimmed V and J ends, which lost 3 bases and 7 bases, there was a span of 22 bases. This CDR3 is built from 16 residues. Germline loops: CDR1 MGHRA, CDR2 YSYEKL. The CDR3 loop is CASSHLGAHGEREQYF. The DNA of the CDR3 is TGCGCCAGCAGCCATCTCGGCGCACATGGGGAAAGGGAGCAGTACTTC.

The chain couples TRBV11-3 to TRBJ2-1; D might be TRBD2 (5 bases). V gave up 1 base and J gave up 4 bases, with 11 bases separating them. The CDR3 consists of 15 residues. Germline-derived CDR1 and CDR2 are SGHNT and YENEEA. CDR3 loop: CASSLGGLRYNEQFF. As DNA, the CDR3 is TGTGCCAGCAGCTTAGGCGGGCTCCGTTACAATGAGCAGTTCTTC. The full variable domain, completed using reference TRBV11-3 and TRBJ2-1, is EAGVVQSPRYKIIEKKQPVAFWCNPISGHNTLYWYLQNLGQGPELLIRYENEEAVDDSQLPKDRFSAERLKGVDSTLKIQPAELGDSAVYLCASSLGGLRYNEQFFGPGTRLTVL.

The V and J genes are TRBV30 and TRBJ2-1; 13 bases are a match to TRBD2. The CDR3 runs 14 residues. CDR1 GTSNPN and CDR2 SVGIG come from the germline V gene (reference sequence). V dropped 4 bases and J dropped 5; count of bases not matched to a gene: 2. CDR3 in DNA: TGTGCCTGGACCACTAGCGGGAGGGACAATGAGCAGTTCTTC. Translated: CAWTTSGRDNEQFF.

The chain joins TRBV20-1 to TRBJ2-3; unclear D gene. Trimming cost V 3 bases and J 3 bases, with 10 bases left between them. The CDR3 consists of 13 residues. Germline CDR1 reads DFQATT; CDR2 reads SNEGSKA (reference sequence). The CDR3 sequence is CSASPSLTDTQYF. CDR3 bases: TGCAGTGCTAGTCCCTCTCTAACAGATACGCAGTATTTT.